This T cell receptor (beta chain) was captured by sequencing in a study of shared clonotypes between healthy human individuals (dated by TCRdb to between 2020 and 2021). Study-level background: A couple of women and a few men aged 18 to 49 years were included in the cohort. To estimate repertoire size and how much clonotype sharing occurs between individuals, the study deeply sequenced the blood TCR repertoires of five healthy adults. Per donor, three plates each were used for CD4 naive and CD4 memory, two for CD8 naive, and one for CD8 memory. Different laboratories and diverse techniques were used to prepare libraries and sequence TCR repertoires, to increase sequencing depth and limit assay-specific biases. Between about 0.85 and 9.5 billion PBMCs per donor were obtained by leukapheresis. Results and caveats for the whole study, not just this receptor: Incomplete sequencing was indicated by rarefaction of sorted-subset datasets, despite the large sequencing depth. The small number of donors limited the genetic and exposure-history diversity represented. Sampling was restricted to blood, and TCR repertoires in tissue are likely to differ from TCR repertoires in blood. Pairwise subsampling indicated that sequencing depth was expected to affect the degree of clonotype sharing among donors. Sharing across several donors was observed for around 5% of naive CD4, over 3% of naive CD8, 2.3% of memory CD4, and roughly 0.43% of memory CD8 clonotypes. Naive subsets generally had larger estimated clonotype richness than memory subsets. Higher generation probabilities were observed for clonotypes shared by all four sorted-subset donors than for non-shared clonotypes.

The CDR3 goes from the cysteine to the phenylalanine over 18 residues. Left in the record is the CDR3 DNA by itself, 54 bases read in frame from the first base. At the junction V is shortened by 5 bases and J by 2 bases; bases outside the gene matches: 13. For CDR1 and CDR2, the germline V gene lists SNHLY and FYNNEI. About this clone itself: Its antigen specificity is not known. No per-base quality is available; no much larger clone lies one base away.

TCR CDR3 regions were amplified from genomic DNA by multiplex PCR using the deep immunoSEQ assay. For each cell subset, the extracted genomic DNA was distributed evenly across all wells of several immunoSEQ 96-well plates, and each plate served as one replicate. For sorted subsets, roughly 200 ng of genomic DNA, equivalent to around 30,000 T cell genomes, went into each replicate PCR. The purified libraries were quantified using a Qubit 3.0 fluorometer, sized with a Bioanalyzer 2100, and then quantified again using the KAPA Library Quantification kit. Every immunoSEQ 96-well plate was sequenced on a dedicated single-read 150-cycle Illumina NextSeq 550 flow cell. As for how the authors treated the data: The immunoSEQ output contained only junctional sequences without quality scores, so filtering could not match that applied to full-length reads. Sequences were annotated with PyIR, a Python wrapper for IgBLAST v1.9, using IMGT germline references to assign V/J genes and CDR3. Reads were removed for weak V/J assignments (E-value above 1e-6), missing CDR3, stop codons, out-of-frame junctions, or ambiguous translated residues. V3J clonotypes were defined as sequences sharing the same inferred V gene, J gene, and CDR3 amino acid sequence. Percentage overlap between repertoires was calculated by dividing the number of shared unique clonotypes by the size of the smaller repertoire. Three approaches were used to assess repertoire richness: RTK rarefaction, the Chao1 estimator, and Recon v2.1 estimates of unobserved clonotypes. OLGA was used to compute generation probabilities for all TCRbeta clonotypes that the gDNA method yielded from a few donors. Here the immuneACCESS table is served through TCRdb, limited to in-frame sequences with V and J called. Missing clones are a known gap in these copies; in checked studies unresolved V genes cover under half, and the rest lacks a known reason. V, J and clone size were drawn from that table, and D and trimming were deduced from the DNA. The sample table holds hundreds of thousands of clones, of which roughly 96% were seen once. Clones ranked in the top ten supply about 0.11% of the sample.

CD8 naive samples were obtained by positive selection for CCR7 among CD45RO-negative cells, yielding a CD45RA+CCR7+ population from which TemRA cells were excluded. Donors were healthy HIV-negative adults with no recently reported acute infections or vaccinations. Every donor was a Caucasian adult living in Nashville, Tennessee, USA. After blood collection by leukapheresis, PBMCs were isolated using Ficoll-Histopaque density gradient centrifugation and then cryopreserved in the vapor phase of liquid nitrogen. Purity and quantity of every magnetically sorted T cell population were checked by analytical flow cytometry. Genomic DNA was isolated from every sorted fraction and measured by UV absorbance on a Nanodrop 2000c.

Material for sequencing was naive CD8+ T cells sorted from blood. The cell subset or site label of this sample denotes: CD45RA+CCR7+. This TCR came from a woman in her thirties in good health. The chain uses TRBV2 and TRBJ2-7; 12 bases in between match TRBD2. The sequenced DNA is TGTGCCAGCAGTTGGACAGACCATGGGACTAGCGGGCCCTACGAGCAGTACTTC. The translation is CASSWTDHGTSGPYEQYF.